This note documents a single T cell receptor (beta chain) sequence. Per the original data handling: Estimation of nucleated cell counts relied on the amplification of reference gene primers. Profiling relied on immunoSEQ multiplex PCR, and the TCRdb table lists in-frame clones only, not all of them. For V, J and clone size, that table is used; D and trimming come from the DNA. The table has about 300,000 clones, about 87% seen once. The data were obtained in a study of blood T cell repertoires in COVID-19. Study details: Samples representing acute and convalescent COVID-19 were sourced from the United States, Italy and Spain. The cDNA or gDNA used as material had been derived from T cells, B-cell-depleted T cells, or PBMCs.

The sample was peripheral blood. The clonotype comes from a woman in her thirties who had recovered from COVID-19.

This chain's CDR3 is CASSLGQTSSEAFF. CDR3 sequence (DNA): TGTGCCAGCAGCCTTGGACAGACGTCTTCTGAAGCTTTCTTT. The chain recombines TRBV3-1 (or the pseudogene TRBV3-2) with TRBJ1-1; possibly TRBD1 for D (6 bases). This CDR3 has 14 amino acids. With 4 bases removed from V and 6 bases from J, the gap between germline ends came to 15 bases. Looked up from germline, CDR1 is LGHDT and CDR2 is YNNKEL (reference sequence).